What follows are 20 T cell receptor beta chains derived from one specimen sequenced in a study of beta chain features in type 1 diabetes (dated by TCRdb to about 2018). Preparation of the library involved the immunoSEQ multiplex PCR assay. The entire amount of isolated RNA was reverse transcribed using the High Capacity cDNA Reverse Transcription Kit, so the sequenced TCRB transcripts were expressed ones. What TCRdb holds here is the immuneACCESS table cut down to in-frame rearrangements. Part of the clones is not present; checked against another copy, under half of the missing clones reflect an unresolved V gene, and the others are unexplained. Present in this sample are about 710,000 clones, over 12% of which were seen just once. The top ten clonotypes cover less than 0.04% of the sample. No antigen has been assigned to these receptors. What the authors observed across the whole study: Type 1 diabetes patients showed a moderate but significant shortening of TCRB CDR3 length in all four CD4+ subsets.

The sequencing input was naive CD4+ T cells from blood. The meaning of the sample's cell subset or site label: true naive CD4+ T cells. These TCRs come from a man between 18 and 35 years old with type 1 diabetes.

The V call is TRBV28, the J call TRBJ2-7; 7 bases agree with TRBD2. Trimming cost V 8 bases and J 3 bases; bases outside gene matches: 4. The CDR3 length is 12 residues. Germline V gives CDR1 MDHEN, CDR2 SYDVKM. CDR3 coding DNA: TGTGCCAGCGCCGCGGGGGACTACGAGCAGTACTTC. Amino acid sequence: CASAAGDYEQYF.

This clone was observed a handful of times. V usage is TRBV5-6 and J usage is TRBJ2-2; TRBD2 matches at 8 bases. Germline loops: CDR1 SGHDT, CDR2 YYEEEE. V was pared by 1 base and J by 4 bases, with 3 bases of the junction left unmatched. CDR3 length: 15 residues. DNA of the CDR3: TGTGCCAGCAGCTTGAGCGGGGGTCCCACCGGGGAGCTGTTTTTT. Its protein product is CASSLSGGPTGELFF.

This clone turned up a few times. This sequence joins TRBV7-6 and TRBJ2-3; possible D gene TRBD2, 6 bases. Per the germline V gene, CDR1 is SGHVS and CDR2 is FNYEAQ. The V end lost 7 bases, the J end lost 4 bases, and 12 bases lay between the germline ends. The CDR3 consists of 13 residues. CDR3 DNA sequence: TGTGCCAGCACGGAGGGGAGCGCAGATACGCAGTATTTT. Its protein product is CASTEGSADTQYF.

This sequence joins TRBV19 and TRBJ1-1; tentative D call: TRBD1 (6 bases). Germline CDR1 is LNHDA and CDR2 is SQIVND (reference sequence). The CDR3 has 16 residues. V gave up 6 bases and J gave up 1 base, with 18 bases separating them. CDR3 in amino acids: CASRSLGGHWNTEAFF. In nucleotides, the CDR3 is TGTGCCAGTAGGTCTCTGGGGGGACATTGGAACACTGAAGCTTTCTTT.

The chain couples TRBV4-3 to TRBJ2-5; a weak D match, TRBD2 (5 bases). V was cut by 0 bases and J by 5 bases, with 16 bases left in between. Per germline, CDR1 LGHNA and CDR2 YSLEER. The length of the CDR3 is 16 residues. For the CDR3, the DNA is TGCGCCAGCAGCCAAGATTGGACCCGGGGTTGGGAGACCCAGTACTTC. Translated: CASSQDWTRGWETQYF.

The chain uses TRBV7-2 and TRBJ2-5; 8 bases align to TRBD2. The trim removed 4 bases at V and 5 bases at J, leaving 9 bases unmatched. Germline values: CDR1 SGHTA, CDR2 FQGNSA. There are 15 residues in the CDR3. The CDR3 is CASSYTRPGGETQYF. The CDR3 bases are TGTGCCAGCAGCTACACCCGCCCGGGAGGGGAGACCCAGTACTTC.

This clone was found a few times. CDR3 in DNA: TGTGCCTGGAGGAAGGGGGCGGCCCCCTACGAGCAGTACTTC. As protein: CAWRKGAAPYEQYF. This chain connects TRBV30 to TRBJ2-7, with 7 bases that match TRBD1. The V segment lost 3 bases and the J segment 2 bases; nucleotides outside the gene matches: 7. Germline CDR1 GTSNPN, CDR2 SVGIG (reference sequence). The CDR3 consists of 14 residues.

This chain links TRBV9 with TRBJ1-2, with D tentatively TRBD1 (5 bases). Trimming took 3 bases from V and 5 from J, leaving 11 bases between them. This CDR3 is 13 amino acids long. Germline CDR1 is SGDLS and CDR2 is YYNGEE. The CDR3 region is CASSAGLGYGYTF. The CDR3, as DNA: TGTGCCAGCAGCGCGGGGCTGGGGTATGGCTACACCTTC.

The V and J genes are TRBV18 and TRBJ2-5; D remains ambiguous. The V gene lost 3 bases and the J gene lost 4 bases, with 6 bases spanning the gap. Germline values: CDR1 KGHSH, CDR2 LQKENI. The CDR3 is 12 residues long. The CDR3 DNA reads TGTGCCAGCTCACCGCAAAGAGAGACCCAGTACTTC. Translating it yields CASSPQRETQYF.

The CDR3 loop is CASSPATGELFF. Written as DNA, the CDR3 is TGTGCCAGCAGCCCGGCAACGGGGGAGCTGTTTTTT. J is TRBJ2-2 and V is TRBV7-3; D is unresolved. This CDR3 spans 12 amino acids. From germline, CDR1 is SGHTA and CDR2 FQGTGA. Trimming took 5 bases from V and 8 from J, leaving 9 bases between them.

V and J are TRBV7-3 and TRBJ2-1, with 8 bases matching TRBD2. V was clipped by 5 bases and J by 2 bases; unmatched bases: 5. Germline V gene data show CDR1 as SGHTA and CDR2 as FQGTGA. This CDR3 comprises 15 residues. CDR3 coding DNA: TGTGCCAGCAGCCCCACGGGGGGGACCTACAATGAGCAGTTCTTC. Its protein is CASSPTGGTYNEQFF. Full variable domain (rest looked up from reference TRBV7-3 and TRBJ2-1): GAGVSQTPSNKVTEKGKYVELRCDPISGHTALYWYRQSLGQGPEFLIYFQGTGAADDSGLPNDRFFAVRPEGSVSTLKIQRTERGDSAVYLCASSPTGGTYNEQFFGPGTRLTVL.

A few counts support this clone. The J gene is TRBJ2-3, the V gene TRBV21-1; the table's D call, TRBD1, was not checked against the DNA. TRBV21-1 is a documented pseudogene. The CDR3 contains 17 residues. The CDR3 nucleotides read TGTGCCAGCAGCAAAGGCGACAGGCGAAAGTGCACAGATACGCAGTATTTT. Protein sequence: CASSKGDRRKCTDTQYF.

Only a few counts were recorded for this clone. The chain combines TRBV19 with TRBJ2-3; no reliable D call. Germline V CDR1 and CDR2: LNHDA, SQIVND (reference sequence). This CDR3 contains 14 residues. V shed 7 bases and J shed 0 bases, with 11 bases lying between them. CDR3 in amino acids: CASTPGWSTDTQYF. In nucleotides, the CDR3 is TGTGCCAGTACGCCCGGATGGAGCACAGATACGCAGTATTTT.

This clone appeared a few times. V usage is TRBV2 and J usage is TRBJ1-2; TRBD1 aligns across 8 bases. The CDR3 covers 15 residues. Germline V gene data show CDR1 as SNHLY and CDR2 as FYNNEI. J gave up 3 bases and V 4 bases, and 7 bases lay outside the gene matches. The CDR3 reads CASSAGQGWDYGYTF. DNA of the CDR3: TGTGCCAGCAGTGCCGGACAGGGATGGGACTATGGCTACACCTTC.

V is TRBV6-5 and J is TRBJ2-7, with 10 bases fitting TRBD2. This CDR3 has 16 amino acids. Germline lookup yields CDR1 MNHEY and CDR2 SVGAGI. J lost 4 bases, V lost 0 bases, and 6 bases had no gene match. Written as DNA, the CDR3 is TGTGCCAGCAGTTACTCTGGTAGCGGGGGGCTTTACGAGCAGTACTTC. This sequence encodes CASSYSGSGGLYEQYF.

This clone was detected a few times. The V call is TRBV6-1, the J call TRBJ1-3; D perhaps matches TRBD1 (5 bases). The CDR3 is 15 amino acids. The germline V and J ends were trimmed by 2 bases and 2 bases, with 10 bases remaining between them. The germline V gene encodes CDR1 MNHNS and CDR2 SASEGT. CDR3 protein: CASSEQGPPGNTIYF. CDR3 nucleotides: TGTGCCAGCAGTGAACAGGGTCCCCCTGGAAACACCATATATTTT.

The chain links TRBV29-1 to TRBJ2-2; tentative D call: TRBD1 (6 bases). Trimming left V 4 bases short and J 5 bases short, with 14 bases between. Germline V gene sequence: CDR1 SQVTM, CDR2 ANQGSEA. The CDR3 extends over 14 amino acids. The CDR3 DNA reads TGCAGCGTTGGAGGGGGAACAACGACCGGGGAGCTGTTTTTT. Translation: CSVGGGTTTGELFF.

As to this clone: This specimen includes other DNA sequences encoding the same CDR3. This chain joins TRBV19 and TRBJ1-1; TRBD1 is a possible D gene (6 bases). The CDR3 extends over 13 amino acids. Germline CDR1 reads LNHDA; CDR2 reads SQIVND (reference sequence). With 6 bases removed from V and 1 base from J, the gap between germline ends came to 9 bases. The CDR3 nucleotides read TGTGCCAGTAGCCCGGGACAGAACACTGAAGCTTTCTTT. Residues: CASSPGQNTEAFF.

This clone was seen a handful of times. V gene TRBV5-6 combines with J gene TRBJ1-2; D remains ambiguous. V was pared by 2 bases and J by 8 bases, with 10 bases between. Germline V gene lookup returns CDR1 SGHDT and CDR2 YYEEEE. This CDR3 is built from 12 residues. Here the CDR3 DNA reads TGTGCCAGCAGCTTAGGAGTTCTGGGCTACACCTTC. It specifies CASSLGVLGYTF.

This clone has only a few counts. This chain links TRBV9 with TRBJ2-2; D is uncertain. The germline CDR1 and CDR2 sequences are SGDLS and YYNGEE. The CDR3 length is 17 residues. V was trimmed by 2 bases and J by 1 base, leaving 15 bases between them. The CDR3 DNA sequence: TGTGCCAGCAGCGTTCGGACGGCCGGAAAGAACACCGGGGAGCTGTTTTTT. This codes for CASSVRTAGKNTGELFF.